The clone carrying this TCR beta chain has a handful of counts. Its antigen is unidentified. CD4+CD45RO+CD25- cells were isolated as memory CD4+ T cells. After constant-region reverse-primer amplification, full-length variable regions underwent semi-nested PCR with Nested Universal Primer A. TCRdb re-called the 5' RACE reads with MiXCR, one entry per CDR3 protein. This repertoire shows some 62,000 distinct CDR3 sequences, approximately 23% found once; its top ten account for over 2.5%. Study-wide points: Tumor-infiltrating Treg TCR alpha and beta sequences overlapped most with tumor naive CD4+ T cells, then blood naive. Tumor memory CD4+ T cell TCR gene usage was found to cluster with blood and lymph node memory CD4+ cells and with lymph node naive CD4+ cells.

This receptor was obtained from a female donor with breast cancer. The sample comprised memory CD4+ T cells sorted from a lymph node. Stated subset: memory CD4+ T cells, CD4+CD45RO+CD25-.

CDR3 in DNA: TGTGCCAGCAGCTCCCAGGGGGCAATCTATGGCTACACCTTC. Its translation: CASSSQGAIYGYTF. V and J are TRBV7-2 and TRBJ1-2, with 8 nucleotides matching TRBD1. The CDR3 spans 14 residues. The V and J ends lost 4 bases and 4 bases, in that order; junction bases with no gene match: 5. Germline CDR1 and CDR2: SGHTA and FQGNSA. Combining the CDR3 with reference TRBV7-2 and TRBJ1-2 gives the whole variable domain GAGVSQSPSNKVTEKGKDVELRCDPISGHTALYWYRQSLGQGLEFLIYFQGNSAPDKSGLPSDRFSAERTGGSVSTLTIQRTQQEDSAVYLCASSSQGAIYGYTFGSGTRLTVV.